Listed below are T cell receptor beta chains from one sample, sequenced in a study of brain metastases from non-small cell lung cancer. Produced via immunoSEQ multiplex PCR; TCRdb's table is partial and in-frame only. This table holds about 1,800 clones, roughly nine tenths found once. The sample taken for sequencing was primary lung tumor tissue. The source is a donor aged 40 or older with non-small cell lung cancer. The conserved cysteine and the conserved F or W are not part of the CDR3 here. Clone size is shown for a subset of rows, as once, few, many or a class of expanded clone.

J gene: TRBJ1-1; V gene: TRBV28; clone size: once; CDR3 protein: ASSLWGAGQSNTEAF
J gene: TRBJ1-1; V gene: TRBV4-1; clone size: .; CDR3 protein: ASSQSWDSTEAF
J gene: TRBJ1-1; V gene: TRBV2; clone size: once; CDR3 protein: ASRTTGKRKEAF
J gene: TRBJ1-5; V gene: TRBV2; clone size: .; CDR3 protein: ASVGGDNQPQH
J gene: TRBJ2-7; V gene: TRBV7-2; clone size: .; CDR3 protein: ASSLDPNSYEQY
J gene: TRBJ1-5; V gene: TRBV19; clone size: .; CDR3 protein: ASKNTGAEQPQH
J gene: TRBJ2-7; V gene: TRBV27; clone size: .; CDR3 protein: ASSPSWGGYEQY
J gene: TRBJ2-1; V gene: TRBV24-1; clone size: .; CDR3 protein: ATSDPPAEGLGEQF
J gene: TRBJ1-2; V gene: TRBV3-1/TRBV3-2; clone size: .; CDR3 protein: ASSQPGLSYGYT
J gene: TRBJ1-1; V gene: TRBV2; clone size: few; CDR3 protein: ASSPPGETEAF
J gene: TRBJ2-1; V gene: TRBV12-3/TRBV12-4; clone size: .; CDR3 protein: ASRPNSGAEQF
J gene: TRBJ1-2; V gene: TRBV29-1; clone size: .; CDR3 protein: SVEDLFPAYGYT
J gene: TRBJ2-1; V gene: TRBV30; clone size: .; CDR3 protein: AWSLGAPSYNEQF
J gene: TRBJ2-3; V gene: TRBV3-1/TRBV3-2; clone size: .; CDR3 protein: ASSQNPGGTDTQY
J gene: TRBJ1-6; V gene: TRBV5-1; clone size: .; CDR3 protein: ASSPRPNSPLH
J gene: TRBJ1-5; V gene: TRBV5-5; clone size: .; CDR3 protein: ASSVMGGNQPQH
J gene: TRBJ2-7; V gene: TRBV19; clone size: few; CDR3 protein: ASSIPGSHYEQY
J gene: TRBJ1-1; V gene: TRBV10-3; clone size: .; CDR3 protein: AIRAGITRGPEAF
J gene: TRBJ2-2; V gene: TRBV27; clone size: once; CDR3 protein: ASSWGQGKYTGELF
J gene: TRBJ1-5; V gene: TRBV3-1/TRBV3-2; clone size: .; CDR3 protein: ASSQEGQNQPQH
J gene: TRBJ2-1; V gene: TRBV7-3; clone size: .; CDR3 protein: ASSSRDRAGEQF
J gene: TRBJ1-5; V gene: TRBV24-1; clone size: .; CDR3 protein: ATSSTTGNSNQPQH
J gene: TRBJ1-2; V gene: TRBV12-3/TRBV12-4; clone size: .; CDR3 protein: ASSDGLSYT
J gene: TRBJ1-1; V gene: TRBV12-3/TRBV12-4; clone size: .; CDR3 protein: ASSSQVETEAF
J gene: TRBJ2-2; V gene: TRBV14; clone size: .; CDR3 protein: ASSQGTARGGELF